Included here is one T cell receptor beta chain sequence, with context. In the naive CD8 group, cells lacked CD45RO and were positively selected for CCR7, so terminally differentiated effector memory CD45RA+ cells were left out. The genomic DNA of each subset was split evenly across several immunoSEQ plates. In the authors' methods: Filtering differed for immunoSEQ, which gave only junction sequences without quality scores. The method was immunoSEQ multiplex PCR; TCRdb's version includes in-frame clones alone and lacks a portion of them. V, J and clone size derive from that table, while D and trimming were established from the DNA sequence. The sample has hundreds of thousands of clones; about 90% are singletons. The sample is drawn from a study of shared clonotypes between healthy human individuals. The length of the CDR3 is 12 residues. Germline V gives CDR1 MNHNY, CDR2 SVGAGI (reference sequence). Trimming left V 0 bases short and J 8 bases short, with 7 bases between.

The sample was naive CD8+ T cells sorted from blood. The sequence derives from a man aged 25 to 45 in good health. This chain links TRBV6-6 with TRBJ1-1; D not resolved. CDR3 in amino acids: CASSYSSAEAFF. As DNA, the CDR3 is TGTGCCAGCAGTTACTCGTCAGCCGAAGCTTTCTTT.